This entry describes one T cell receptor beta chain. Its antigen is as yet unknown. Investigators spread the genomic DNA of each subset evenly over several immunoSEQ plates. Sequenced by immunoSEQ multiplex PCR; TCRdb stores in-frame clones only, minus some. The sample holds about 1 million clones, 65% to 80% seen once. This record comes from a study of shared clonotypes between healthy human individuals. The CD4+ fraction was divided into a CD45RA+ naive subset and a CD45RA-negative memory subset. The CDR3 covers 15 residues. The V end lost 1 base, the J end lost 2 bases, and 7 bases lay between the germline ends. Germline CDR1 reads SGHNT; CDR2 reads YYREEE (reference sequence). Study outcomes and limitations: Generation probabilities of non-shared clonotypes were lower (relative to those shared by all four donors). The authors sampled blood alone, and tissue repertoires likely differ.

Material for sequencing was memory CD4+ T cells sorted from blood. Specified subset: CD45RA-negative fraction. The clonotype comes from a man aged 18 to 35 in good health. The rearrangement uses TRBV5-4 and TRBJ2-6; D unresolved. The CDR3 loop reads CASSLPQPGANVLTF. CDR3 DNA sequence: TGTGCCAGCAGCTTGCCCCAGCCTGGGGCCAACGTCCTGACTTTC. Full variable domain (remainder filled in from reference TRBV5-4 and TRBJ2-6): ETGVTQSPTHLIKTRGQQVTLRCSSQSGHNTVSWYQQALGQGPQFIFQYYREEENGRGNFPPRFSGLQFPNYSSELNVNALELDDSALYLCASSLPQPGANVLTFGAGSRLTVL.